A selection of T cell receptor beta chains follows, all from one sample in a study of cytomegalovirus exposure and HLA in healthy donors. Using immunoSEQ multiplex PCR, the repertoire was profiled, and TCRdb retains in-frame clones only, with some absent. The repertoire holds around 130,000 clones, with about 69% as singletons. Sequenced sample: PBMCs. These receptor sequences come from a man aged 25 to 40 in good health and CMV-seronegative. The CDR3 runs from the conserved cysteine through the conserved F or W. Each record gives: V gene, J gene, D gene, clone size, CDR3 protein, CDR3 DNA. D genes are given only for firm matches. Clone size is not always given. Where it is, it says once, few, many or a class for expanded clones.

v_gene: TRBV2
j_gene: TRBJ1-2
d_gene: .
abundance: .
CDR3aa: CASRDTFEGYTF
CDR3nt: TGTGCCAGCCGGGACACGTTCGAAGGCTACACCTTC

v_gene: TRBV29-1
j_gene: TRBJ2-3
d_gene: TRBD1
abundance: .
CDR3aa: CSGRQGGTQYF
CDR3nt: TGCAGCGGGAGACAGGGTGGTACGCAGTATTTT

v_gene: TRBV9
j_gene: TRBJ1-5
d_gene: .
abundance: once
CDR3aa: CASPMGQARPNQPQHF
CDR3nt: TGTGCCAGCCCGATGGGACAAGCCCGACCCAATCAGCCCCAGCATTTT

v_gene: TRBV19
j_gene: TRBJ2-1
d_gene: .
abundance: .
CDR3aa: CASSIALTNEQFF
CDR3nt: TGTGCCAGTAGTATCGCACTAACCAATGAGCAGTTCTTC

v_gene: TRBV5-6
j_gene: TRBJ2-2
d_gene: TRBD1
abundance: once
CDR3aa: CASSGRQGANTGELFF
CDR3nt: TGTGCCAGCAGCGGAAGACAGGGGGCGAACACCGGGGAGCTGTTTTTT

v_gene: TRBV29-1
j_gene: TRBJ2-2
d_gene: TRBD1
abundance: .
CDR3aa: CSAGNRGAGELFF
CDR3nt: TGCAGCGCTGGAAACAGGGGGGCCGGGGAGCTGTTTTTT

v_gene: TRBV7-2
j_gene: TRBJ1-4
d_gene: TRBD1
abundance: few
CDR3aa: CASSPQGTGVNEKLFF
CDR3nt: TGTGCCAGCAGCCCACAAGGGACAGGGGTTAATGAAAAACTGTTTTTT

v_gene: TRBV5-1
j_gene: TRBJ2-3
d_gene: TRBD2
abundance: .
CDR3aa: CASSLTSDEDTQYF
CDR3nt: TGCGCCAGCAGCCTGACTAGCGATGAAGATACGCAGTATTTT

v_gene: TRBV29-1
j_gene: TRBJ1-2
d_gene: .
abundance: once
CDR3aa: CSVDGGYGYTF
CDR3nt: TGCAGCGTCGACGGAGGTTATGGCTACACCTTC

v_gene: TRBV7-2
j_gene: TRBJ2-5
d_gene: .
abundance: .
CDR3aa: CASSPGIERTQYF
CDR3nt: TGTGCCAGCAGCCCCGGTATCGAAAGGACCCAGTACTTC

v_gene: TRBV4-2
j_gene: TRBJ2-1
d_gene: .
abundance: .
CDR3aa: CASSQPDNEQFF
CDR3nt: TGTGCCAGCAGCCAACCGGACAATGAGCAGTTCTTC

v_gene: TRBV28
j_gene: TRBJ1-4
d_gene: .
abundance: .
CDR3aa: CASWEATNEKLFF
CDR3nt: TGTGCCAGCTGGGAGGCAACTAATGAAAAACTGTTTTTT

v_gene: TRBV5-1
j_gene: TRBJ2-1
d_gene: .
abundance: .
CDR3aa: CASSRAGVFGDEQFF
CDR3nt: TGCGCCAGCAGTAGAGCAGGGGTGTTTGGCGATGAGCAGTTCTTC

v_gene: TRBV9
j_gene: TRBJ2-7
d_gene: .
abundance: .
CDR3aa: CASSVGNLNYEQYF
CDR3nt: TGTGCCAGCAGCGTAGGTAACTTGAACTACGAGCAGTACTTC

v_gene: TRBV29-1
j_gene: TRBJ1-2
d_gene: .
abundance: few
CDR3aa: CSVDPSGSKGYGYTF
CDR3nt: TGCAGCGTTGATCCCTCGGGCAGCAAGGGGTATGGCTACACCTTC

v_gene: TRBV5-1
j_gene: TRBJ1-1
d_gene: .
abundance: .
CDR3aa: CASSLGDTNTEAFF
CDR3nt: TGCGCCAGCAGCCTAGGGGACACGAACACTGAAGCTTTCTTT

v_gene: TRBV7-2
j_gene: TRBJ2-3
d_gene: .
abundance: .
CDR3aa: CASSGHPTDTQYF
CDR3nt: TGTGCCAGCAGCGGGCACCCCACAGATACGCAGTATTTT

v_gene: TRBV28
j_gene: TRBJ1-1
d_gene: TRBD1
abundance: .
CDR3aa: CASSSLTGREAEAFF
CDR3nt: TGTGCCAGCAGTTCGTTGACAGGGCGGGAGGCTGAAGCTTTCTTT

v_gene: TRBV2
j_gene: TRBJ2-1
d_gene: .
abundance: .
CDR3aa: CASSSVLHGVPGEQFF
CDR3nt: TGTGCCAGCAGTTCGGTTCTTCATGGGGTCCCGGGGGAGCAGTTCTTC

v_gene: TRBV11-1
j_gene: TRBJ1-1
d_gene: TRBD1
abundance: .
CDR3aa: CASSPRDRGSGTEAFF
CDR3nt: TGTGCCAGCAGCCCCCGGGACAGGGGATCGGGCACTGAAGCTTTCTTT

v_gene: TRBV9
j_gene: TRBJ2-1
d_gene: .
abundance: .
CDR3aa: CASSVQVYSDNEQFF
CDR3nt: TGTGCCAGCAGCGTTCAGGTTTATAGCGACAATGAGCAGTTCTTC

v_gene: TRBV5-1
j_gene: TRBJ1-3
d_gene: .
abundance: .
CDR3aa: CASSLGSGQGIFGNTIYF
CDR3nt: TGCGCCAGCAGCTTGGGTTCTGGGCAGGGGATTTTCGGAAACACCATATATTTT

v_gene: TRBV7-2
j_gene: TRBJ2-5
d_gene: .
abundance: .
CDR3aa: CASRFGQPQETQYF
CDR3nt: TGTGCCAGCAGGTTCGGACAGCCCCAAGAGACCCAGTACTTC

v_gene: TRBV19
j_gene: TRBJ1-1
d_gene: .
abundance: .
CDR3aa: CASNQGMNTEAFF
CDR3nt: TGTGCCAGTAACCAGGGGATGAACACTGAAGCTTTCTTT

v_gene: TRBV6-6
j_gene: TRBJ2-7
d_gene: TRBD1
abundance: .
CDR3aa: CASSYWGQGSSYEQYF
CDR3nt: TGTGCCAGCAGTTACTGGGGACAGGGGAGCTCCTACGAGCAGTACTTC

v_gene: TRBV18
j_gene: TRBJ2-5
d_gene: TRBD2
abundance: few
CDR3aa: CASSPPGLASETQYF
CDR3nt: TGTGCCAGCTCCCCACCGGGACTAGCATCGGAGACCCAGTACTTC

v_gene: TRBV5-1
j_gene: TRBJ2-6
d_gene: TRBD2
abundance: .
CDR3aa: CASSLGAGGPGANVLTF
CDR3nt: TGCGCCAGCAGCCTGGGGGCGGGGGGGCCTGGGGCCAACGTCCTGACTTTC

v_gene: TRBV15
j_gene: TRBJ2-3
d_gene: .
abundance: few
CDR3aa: CATSRDRVPTEDTQYF
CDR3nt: TGTGCCACCAGCAGAGACAGGGTCCCCACGGAGGATACGCAGTATTTT

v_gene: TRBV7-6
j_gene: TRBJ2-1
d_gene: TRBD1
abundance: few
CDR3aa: CASSTGTGGVYNEQFF
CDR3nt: TGTGCCAGCAGCACCGGAACAGGGGGCGTCTACAATGAGCAGTTCTTC